Shown below are 21 T cell receptor beta chains from a single sample sequenced in a study of blood T cell repertoires in COVID-19. Only in-frame clones appear in the TCRdb table, and some are missing; sequencing was by immunoSEQ multiplex PCR. This sample has about 150,000 clones, with about 80% found just once. Material for sequencing was PBMCs or T cells enriched from blood (not recorded which). The receptors were gathered from a woman in her 70s in a cohort exposed to, infected with or recovered from COVID-19 (not recorded which).

V is TRBV13 and J is TRBJ1-5; no clear D. The germline V gene encodes CDR1 PRHDT and CDR2 FYEKMQ (reference sequence). With 2 bases removed from V and 4 bases from J, the gap between germline ends came to 6 bases. The CDR3 sequence is 13 residues long. This chain's CDR3 is CASSLSPNQPQHF. The DNA of the CDR3 is TGTGCCAGCAGCTTATCCCCTAATCAGCCCCAGCATTTT.

The sample holds many counts of this clone. The chain links TRBV29-1 to TRBJ2-5; 8 bases agree with TRBD1. Germline CDR1 and CDR2: SQVTM and ANQGSEA. J gave up 5 bases and V 2 bases, and 4 bases lay outside the gene matches. The CDR3 is 13 residues long. CDR3 DNA sequence: TGCAGCGTTGAACAGGGGGCACGGGAGACCCAGTACTTC. Translated, it gives CSVEQGARETQYF.

CDR3 coding DNA: TGTGCCAGCAGTCTTCAAGCGGTTTCTTACAATGAGCAGTTCTTC. This sequence encodes CASSLQAVSYNEQFF. The V and J genes are TRBV6-6 and TRBJ2-1, with D perhaps TRBD2 (5 bases). The CDR3 length is 15 residues. The germline CDR1 and CDR2 sequences are MNHNY and SVGAGI (reference sequence). V lost 5 bases and J 4 bases, leaving 15 bases between the germline ends.

The J gene is TRBJ2-1, the V gene TRBV5-4, with 9 bases fitting TRBD1. CDR3 length: 15 residues. CDR1 and CDR2 (germline): SGHNT, YYREEE (reference sequence). The trim removed 2 bases at V and 1 base at J, leaving 1 base unmatched. The DNA for the CDR3 is TGTGCCAGCAGCTTTGGGACAGGGTCCTACAATGAGCAGTTCTTC. It yields the protein CASSFGTGSYNEQFF.

The gene calls are TRBV28 and TRBJ1-5, with a tentative D call TRBD1 (6 bases). CDR1 is MDHEN, CDR2 SYDVKM, per germline. Trimming shortened V by 2 bases and J by 6 bases, and 11 bases separated the two germline ends. The CDR3 is made up of 14 amino acids. CDR3 in DNA: TGTGCCAGCAGTTTAAACAGGGTAGGTCAGCCCCAGCATTTT. Translation: CASSLNRVGQPQHF.

The chain carries TRBV12-3 or TRBV12-4 and TRBJ1-3, with unresolved D. Trimming left V 8 bases short and J 0 bases short, with 8 bases between. The CDR3 consists of 13 residues. The CDR3 sequence is CASRRSSGNTIYF. CDR3 sequence (DNA): TGTGCCAGCCGGAGAAGCTCTGGAAACACCATATATTTT.

J is TRBJ1-1 and V is TRBV11-3; D remains unclear. Germline V gives CDR1 SGHNT, CDR2 YENEEA. Trimming took 1 base from V and 4 from J, leaving 7 bases between them. The CDR3 is 13 residues long. CDR3 region: CASSLGRATEAFF. The CDR3 nucleotides read TGTGCCAGCAGCTTAGGGAGGGCCACTGAAGCTTTCTTT.

The chain is built from TRBV5-1 and TRBJ2-2, with D possibly matching TRBD2 (5 bases). Germline V gene data show CDR1 as SGHRS and CDR2 as YFSETQ. Between the trimmed V and J ends, which lost 4 bases and 7 bases, there was a span of 11 bases. CDR3 length: 13 amino acids. The CDR3 here is CASSLGDVGELFF. The DNA for the CDR3 is TGCGCCAGCAGCCTCGGGGATGTCGGGGAGCTGTTTTTT.

This clone was detected only a few times. J is TRBJ2-3 and V is TRBV2, with a tentative D call TRBD2 (5 bases). Germline V CDR1 and CDR2: SNHLY, FYNNEI. The CDR3 has 14 residues. Deletions cut 7 bases from V and 3 bases from J, with 14 bases between. CDR3 region: CASKRRGTTDTQYF. The CDR3 DNA reads TGTGCCAGCAAGCGGAGAGGAACTACAGATACGCAGTATTTT.

This clone is a singleton in its sample. The rearrangement links TRBV7-9 to TRBJ2-1; 9 nucleotides match TRBD2. This CDR3 region has 14 residues. Losses at the gene ends were 4 bases for V and 4 bases for J; bases not matched to a gene: 2. Germline V gene lookup returns CDR1 SEHNR and CDR2 FQNEAQ (reference sequence). The CDR3 spells CASSSLAGYNEQFF. The DNA for the CDR3 is TGTGCCAGCAGCTCTCTAGCGGGATACAATGAGCAGTTCTTC.

This clone was picked up a small number of times. The J gene is TRBJ2-7, the V gene TRBV4-3, with 7 bases aligning to TRBD2. This CDR3 is 15 amino acids long. Per the germline V gene, CDR1 is LGHNA and CDR2 is YSLEER. The J segment lost 0 bases and the V segment lost 1 base, leaving 3 bases of the junction unmatched. The CDR3 loop reads CASSQVSSGSYEQYF. CDR3 sequence (DNA): TGCGCCAGCAGCCAAGTGTCTAGCGGCTCCTACGAGCAGTACTTC.

The rearrangement uses TRBV7-2 and TRBJ2-3; the D gene is possibly TRBD1 (5 bases). CDR3 length: 14 amino acids. Trimming pared 1 base from V and 6 bases from J, leaving 11 bases between. Germline CDR1 SGHTA, CDR2 FQGNSA. This CDR3 reads CASSLVQGMDTQYF. The DNA of the CDR3 is TGTGCCAGCAGCTTAGTGCAGGGAATGGATACGCAGTATTTT.

This sequence joins TRBV19 and TRBJ2-1; 9 bases are a match to TRBD2. V lost 3 bases and J lost 9; bases outside the gene matches: 9. CDR1 is LNHDA and CDR2 is SQIVND in the germline V gene (reference sequence). This CDR3 is built from 15 residues. The CDR3, as DNA: TGTGCCAGTAGTATCGCGGGAGGGCCCGCCATTGAGCAGTTCTTC. Encoded protein: CASSIAGGPAIEQFF.

The chain has TRBV15 and TRBJ2-5; tentatively, D is TRBD2 (6 bases). The CDR3 is 15 residues long. Germline loops: CDR1 LNHNV, CDR2 YYDKDF (reference sequence). V was pared by 0 bases and J by 3 bases, with 11 bases between. CDR3 residues: CATSRDSTGEETQYF. The CDR3 bases are TGTGCCACCAGCAGAGATTCGACGGGAGAAGAGACCCAGTACTTC. Full variable domain (remainder filled in from reference TRBV15 and TRBJ2-5): DAMVIQNPRYQVTQFGKPVTLSCSQTLNHNVMYWYQQKSSQAPKLLFHYYDKDFNNEADTPDNFQSRRPNTSFCFLDIRSPGLGDTAMYLCATSRDSTGEETQYFGPGTRLLVL.

The chain couples TRBV7-9 to TRBJ1-4, with 9 bases identical to TRBD1. Germline CDR1 is SEHNR and CDR2 is FQNEAQ (reference sequence). The CDR3 length is 14 residues. Trimming at V came to 4 bases and at J to 6 bases, leaving 3 bases not matched to a gene. Here the CDR3 reads CASSSGQGYEKLFF. In DNA, the CDR3 is TGTGCCAGCAGCTCGGGACAGGGTTATGAAAAACTGTTTTTT.

The V and J genes are TRBV7-9 and TRBJ2-7; D may be TRBD2 (6 bases). Germline-derived CDR1 and CDR2 are SEHNR and FQNEAQ (reference sequence). CDR3 size: 13 residues. Trimming cost V 2 bases and J 6 bases, with 11 bases left between them. The CDR3 sequence: CASSLIGGSEQYF. Written as DNA, the CDR3 is TGTGCCAGCAGCTTAATTGGGGGGAGCGAGCAGTACTTC.

The chain joins TRBV5-4 to TRBJ2-1; 10 positions match TRBD2. The CDR3 has 18 residues. The junction had 18 bases not matched to a gene; V was cut back by 4 bases and J by 8 bases. Germline lookup yields CDR1 SGHNT and CDR2 YYREEE (reference sequence). CDR3 sequence (DNA): TGTGCCAGCAGCCCCAAACCCACTGGGACTAGCGATTGGGATGAGCAGTTCTTC. It encodes CASSPKPTGTSDWDEQFF.

The gene calls are TRBV28 and TRBJ1-2; 12 nucleotides match TRBD1. V was pared by 5 bases and J by 8 bases, with 9 bases of the junction left unmatched. There are 15 residues in the CDR3. Germline values: CDR1 MDHEN, CDR2 SYDVKM. DNA of the CDR3: TGTGCCAGCAGTCCGGAAACCGGGACAGGGGGCGGCTACACCTTC. It codes for CASSPETGTGGGYTF.

This clone was recorded once. The CDR3 protein is CASSLQNTDTQYF. The CDR3 DNA reads TGTGCCAGCAGCTTGCAAAACACAGATACGCAGTATTTT. This chain joins TRBV5-4 and TRBJ2-3; D is ambiguous. Looked up from germline, CDR1 is SGHNT and CDR2 is YYREEE (reference sequence). V lost 1 base and J lost 2, with 5 bases in between. The CDR3 runs 13 residues.

V is TRBV7-9 and J is TRBJ2-7, with 8 bases that match TRBD1. Germline lookup yields CDR1 SEHNR and CDR2 FQNEAQ (reference sequence). The CDR3 is 15 amino acids. J gave up 5 bases and V 3 bases, and 9 bases lay outside the gene matches. The CDR3 region is CASSFWRTTGDEQYF. For the CDR3, the DNA is TGTGCCAGCAGCTTTTGGCGAACGACAGGGGACGAGCAGTACTTC.

The J gene is TRBJ1-5, the V gene TRBV18, with D perhaps TRBD1 (6 bases). Trimming removed 3 bases at V and 5 bases at J, with 11 bases between. There are 14 residues in the CDR3. The germline V gene has CDR1 KGHSH and CDR2 LQKENI. The CDR3 protein is CASSPDRTYQPQHF. The CDR3, as DNA: TGTGCCAGCTCACCGGACAGAACTTATCAGCCCCAGCATTTT.